This TCR beta chain comes out of a study of blood T cell repertoires in COVID-19. Turning to the study itself: Samples taken during acute and convalescent COVID-19 were collected in the United States, Italy and Spain. PBMCs, B-cell-depleted T cells, or T cells provided the cDNA or gDNA that made up the material.

Germline CDR1 reads LGHNT; CDR2 reads FRNRAP. The CDR3 has 12 amino acids. Trimming shortened V by 6 bases and J by 11 bases, and 16 bases separated the two germline ends. Authors' processing steps: The assay estimated nucleated cells by amplifying reference gene primers. Sequencing used immunoSEQ multiplex PCR; TCRdb keeps in-frame clones, though not all of them. Clonal size and the V and J genes are those of that table, whereas D and trimming came from the DNA. The sample lists approximately 170,000 clones, approximately 83% occurring once. V is TRBV12-5 and J is TRBJ1-1; maybe TRBD1 (6 bases). Sequencing used peripheral blood. The sequence was obtained from a woman older than 75 with acute or convalescent COVID-19. CDR3 amino acids: CASGTPDRNAFF. The CDR3 nucleotides are TGTGCTAGTGGCACACCCGACAGGAACGCTTTCTTT.